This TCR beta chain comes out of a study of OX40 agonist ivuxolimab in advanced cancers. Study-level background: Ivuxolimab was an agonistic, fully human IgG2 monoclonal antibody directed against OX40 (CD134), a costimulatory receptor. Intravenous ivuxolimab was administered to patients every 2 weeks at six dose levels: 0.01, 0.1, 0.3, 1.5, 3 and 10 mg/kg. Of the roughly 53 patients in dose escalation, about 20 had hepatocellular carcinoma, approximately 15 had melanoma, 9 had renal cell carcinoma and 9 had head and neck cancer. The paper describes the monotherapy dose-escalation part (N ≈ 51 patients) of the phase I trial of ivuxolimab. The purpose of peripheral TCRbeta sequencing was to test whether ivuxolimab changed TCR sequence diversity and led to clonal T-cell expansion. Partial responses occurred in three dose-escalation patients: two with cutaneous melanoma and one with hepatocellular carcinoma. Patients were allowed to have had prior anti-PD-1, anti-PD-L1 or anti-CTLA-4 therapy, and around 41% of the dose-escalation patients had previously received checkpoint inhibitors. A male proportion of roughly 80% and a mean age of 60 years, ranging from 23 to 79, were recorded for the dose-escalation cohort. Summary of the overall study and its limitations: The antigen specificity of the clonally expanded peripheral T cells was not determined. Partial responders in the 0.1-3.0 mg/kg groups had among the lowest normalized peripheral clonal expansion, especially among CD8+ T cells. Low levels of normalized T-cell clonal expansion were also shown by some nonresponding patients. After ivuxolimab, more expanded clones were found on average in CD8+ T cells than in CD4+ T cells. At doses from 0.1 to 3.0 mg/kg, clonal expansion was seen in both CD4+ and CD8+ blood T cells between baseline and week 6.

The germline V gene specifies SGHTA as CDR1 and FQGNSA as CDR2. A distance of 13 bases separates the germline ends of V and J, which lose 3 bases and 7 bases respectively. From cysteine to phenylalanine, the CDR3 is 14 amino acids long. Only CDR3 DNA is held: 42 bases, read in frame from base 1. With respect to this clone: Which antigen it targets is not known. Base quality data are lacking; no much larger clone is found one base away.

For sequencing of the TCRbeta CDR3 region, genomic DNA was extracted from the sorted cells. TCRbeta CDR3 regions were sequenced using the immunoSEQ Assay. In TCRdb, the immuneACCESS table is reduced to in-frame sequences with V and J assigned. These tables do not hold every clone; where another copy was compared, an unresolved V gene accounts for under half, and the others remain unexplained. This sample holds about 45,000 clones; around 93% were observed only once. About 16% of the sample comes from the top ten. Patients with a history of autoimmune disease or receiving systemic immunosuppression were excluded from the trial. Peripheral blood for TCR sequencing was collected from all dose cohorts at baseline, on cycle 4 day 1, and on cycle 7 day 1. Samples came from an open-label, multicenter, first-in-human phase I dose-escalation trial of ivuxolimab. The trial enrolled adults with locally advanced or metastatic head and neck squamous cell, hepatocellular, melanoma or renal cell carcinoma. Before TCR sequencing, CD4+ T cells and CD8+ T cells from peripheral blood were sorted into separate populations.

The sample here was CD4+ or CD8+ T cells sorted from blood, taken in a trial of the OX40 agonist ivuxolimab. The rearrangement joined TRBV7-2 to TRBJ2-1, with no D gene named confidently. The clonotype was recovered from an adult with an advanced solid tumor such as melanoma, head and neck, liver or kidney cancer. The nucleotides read TGTGCCAGCAGCTTGGGGTCGACGTGGAATGAGCAGTTCTTC. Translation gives CASSLGSTWNEQFF.